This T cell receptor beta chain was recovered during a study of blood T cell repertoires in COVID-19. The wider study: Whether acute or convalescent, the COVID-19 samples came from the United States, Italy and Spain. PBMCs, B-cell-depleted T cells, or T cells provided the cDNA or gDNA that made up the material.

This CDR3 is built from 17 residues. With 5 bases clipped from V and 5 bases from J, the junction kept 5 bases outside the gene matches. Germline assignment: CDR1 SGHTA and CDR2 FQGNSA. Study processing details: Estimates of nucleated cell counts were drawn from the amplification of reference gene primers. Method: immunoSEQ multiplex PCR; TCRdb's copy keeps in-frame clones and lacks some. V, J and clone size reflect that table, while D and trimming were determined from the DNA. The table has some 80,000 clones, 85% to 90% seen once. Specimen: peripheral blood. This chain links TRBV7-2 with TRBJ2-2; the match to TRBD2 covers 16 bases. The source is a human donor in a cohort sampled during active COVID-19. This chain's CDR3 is CASSPTGLAGGTGELFF. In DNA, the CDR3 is TGTGCCAGCAGCCCTACGGGACTAGCGGGAGGGACCGGGGAGCTGTTTTTT.